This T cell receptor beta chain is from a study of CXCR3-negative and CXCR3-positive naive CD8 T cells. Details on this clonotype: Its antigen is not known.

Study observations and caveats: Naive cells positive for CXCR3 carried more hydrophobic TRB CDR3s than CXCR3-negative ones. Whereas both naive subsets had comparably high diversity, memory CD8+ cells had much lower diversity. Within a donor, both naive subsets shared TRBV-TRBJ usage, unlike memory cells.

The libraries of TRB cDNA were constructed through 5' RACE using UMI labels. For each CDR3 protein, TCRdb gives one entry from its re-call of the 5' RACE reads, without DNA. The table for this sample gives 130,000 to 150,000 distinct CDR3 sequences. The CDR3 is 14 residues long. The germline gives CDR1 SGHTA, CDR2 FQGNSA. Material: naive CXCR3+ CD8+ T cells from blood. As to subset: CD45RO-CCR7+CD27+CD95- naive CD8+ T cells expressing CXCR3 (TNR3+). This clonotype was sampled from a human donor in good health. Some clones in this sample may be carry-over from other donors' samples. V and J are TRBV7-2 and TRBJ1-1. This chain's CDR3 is CASSLYREITEAFF. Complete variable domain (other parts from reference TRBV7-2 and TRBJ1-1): GAGVSQSPSNKVTEKGKDVELRCDPISGHTALYWYRQSLGQGLEFLIYFQGNSAPDKSGLPSDRFSAERTGGSVSTLTIQRTQQEDSAVYLCASSLYREITEAFFGQGTRLTVV.